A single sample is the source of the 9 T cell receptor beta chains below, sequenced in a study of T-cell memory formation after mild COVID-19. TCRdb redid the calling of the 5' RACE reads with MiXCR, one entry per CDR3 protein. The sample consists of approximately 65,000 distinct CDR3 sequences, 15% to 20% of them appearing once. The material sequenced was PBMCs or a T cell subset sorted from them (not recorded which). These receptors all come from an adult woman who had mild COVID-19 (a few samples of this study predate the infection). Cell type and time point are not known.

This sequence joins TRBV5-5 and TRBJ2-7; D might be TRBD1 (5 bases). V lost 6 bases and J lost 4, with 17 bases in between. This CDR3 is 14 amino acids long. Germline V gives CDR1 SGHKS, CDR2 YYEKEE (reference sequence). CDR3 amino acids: CASTTGHRSYEQYF. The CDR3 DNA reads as TGTGCCAGCACCACCGGACACCGTTCGTACGAGCAGTACTTC.

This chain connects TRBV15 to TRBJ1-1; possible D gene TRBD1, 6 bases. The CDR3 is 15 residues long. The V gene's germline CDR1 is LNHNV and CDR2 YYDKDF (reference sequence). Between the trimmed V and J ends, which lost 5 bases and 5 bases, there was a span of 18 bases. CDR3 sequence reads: CATSSGPGAETEAFF. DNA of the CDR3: TGTGCCACCAGCTCAGGCCCAGGGGCTGAGACTGAAGCTTTCTTT.

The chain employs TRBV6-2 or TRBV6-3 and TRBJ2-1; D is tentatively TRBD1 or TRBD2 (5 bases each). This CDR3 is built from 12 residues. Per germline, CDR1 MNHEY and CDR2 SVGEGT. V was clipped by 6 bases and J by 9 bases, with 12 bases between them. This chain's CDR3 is CASRGTVFEQFF. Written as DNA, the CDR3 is TGTGCCAGCAGGGGGACGGTTTTTGAGCAGTTCTTC.

Here the CDR3 reads CSARAIGQGMAYEQYF. CDR3 in DNA: TGCAGTGCTAGAGCGATAGGACAGGGAATGGCCTACGAGCAGTACTTC. V usage is TRBV20-1 and J usage is TRBJ2-7; 8 nucleotides line up with TRBD1. The junction had 10 bases not matched to a gene; V was cut back by 1 base and J by 2 bases. Germline CDR1 DFQATT, CDR2 SNEGSKA (reference sequence). The CDR3 totals 16 residues.

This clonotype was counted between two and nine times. This chain's CDR3 is CASSLYAGGPYNEQFF. As DNA, the CDR3 is TGTGCCAGCAGCTTATACGCGGGAGGGCCTTACAATGAGCAGTTCTTC. J is TRBJ2-1 and V is TRBV7-9; 9 nucleotides align to TRBD2. The CDR3 runs to 16 residues. CDR1 is SEHNR and CDR2 is FQNEAQ in the germline V gene (reference sequence). The J segment lost 4 bases and the V segment lost 2 bases, leaving 6 bases of the junction unmatched. The variable domain in full, completed from reference TRBV7-9 and TRBJ2-1, reads DTGVSQNPRHKITKRGQNVTFRCDPISEHNRLYWYRQTLGQGPEFLTYFQNEAQLEKSRLLSDRFSAERPKGSFSTLEIQRTEQGDSAMYLCASSLYAGGPYNEQFFGPGTRLTVL.

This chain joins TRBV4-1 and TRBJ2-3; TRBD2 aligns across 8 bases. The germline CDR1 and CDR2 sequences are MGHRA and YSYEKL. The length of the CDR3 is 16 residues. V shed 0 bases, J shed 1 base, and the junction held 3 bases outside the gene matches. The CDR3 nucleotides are TGCGCCAGCAGCCAAGATCTCGGGGGGGGCACAGATACGCAGTATTTT. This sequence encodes CASSQDLGGGTDTQYF.

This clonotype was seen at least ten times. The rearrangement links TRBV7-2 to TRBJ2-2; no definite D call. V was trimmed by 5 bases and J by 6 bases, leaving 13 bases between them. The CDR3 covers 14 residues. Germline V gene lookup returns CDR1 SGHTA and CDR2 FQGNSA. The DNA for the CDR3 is TGTGCCAGCAGCCCCAGAGTAGCCGCCGGGGAGCTGTTTTTT. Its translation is CASSPRVAAGELFF.

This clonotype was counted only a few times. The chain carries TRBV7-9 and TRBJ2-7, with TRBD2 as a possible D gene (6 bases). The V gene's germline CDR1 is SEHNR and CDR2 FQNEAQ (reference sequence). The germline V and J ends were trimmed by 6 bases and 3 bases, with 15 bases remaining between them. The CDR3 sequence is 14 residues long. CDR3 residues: CASSGLEGLYEQYF. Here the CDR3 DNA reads TGTGCCAGCAGTGGACTGGAGGGACTCTACGAGCAGTACTTC.

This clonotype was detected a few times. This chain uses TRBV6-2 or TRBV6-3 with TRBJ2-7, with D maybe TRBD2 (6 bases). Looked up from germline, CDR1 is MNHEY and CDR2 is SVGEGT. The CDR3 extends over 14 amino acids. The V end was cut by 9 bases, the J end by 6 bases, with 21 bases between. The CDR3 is CASSAGNPSSEQYF. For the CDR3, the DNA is TGTGCCAGTTCTGCGGGGAATCCCTCAAGCGAGCAGTACTTC.